The source of this T cell receptor beta chain is a study of human T cells and chemical hapten exposure. The germline V gene encodes CDR1 SEHNR and CDR2 FQNEAQ (reference sequence). Trimming removed 3 bases from V and 5 bases from J; junction bases left unmatched: 4. This CDR3 has 15 residues. There are many counts of this clonotype. Library construction involved attaching unique molecular identifiers to individual cDNA molecules, which allowed quantitative, reproducible TCR counting. TCRdb re-called the RACE reads with MiXCR, one entry per CDR3 protein. This sample yields about 34,000 distinct CDR3 sequences, of which over 9% are seen a single time; about 28% belongs to the top ten. Noted time point: pre-sensitization, week 0. As to treatment: therapeutic diphenylcyclopropenone sensitization with weekly scalp DPC. The template was total RNA from unfractionated whole blood.

The chain has TRBV7-9 and TRBJ1-4; 9 nucleotides match TRBD1. This receptor was taken from a man aged 50 to 60 with alopecia areata. Some clones in this sample may be carry-over from other donors' samples. The sample was whole blood, taken in connection with sensitization to the hapten diphenylcyclopropenone (DPC). The CDR3 bases are TGTGCCAGCAGCTTGGACAGGGGTCTGAATGAAAAACTGTTTTTT. Translated, it gives CASSLDRGLNEKLFF.